These 31 T cell receptor beta chains came from one sample sequenced in a study of cytomegalovirus exposure and HLA in healthy donors. Primers included in the PCR were 60 Vbeta and 13 Jbeta primers. Only in-frame clones appear in the TCRdb table, and some are missing; sequencing was by immunoSEQ multiplex PCR. The sample lists 82,000 or so clones; 70% to 75% were seen once. Sequencing was carried out using PBMCs. The source of these receptors is a woman in her forties or fifties in good health and CMV-seropositive.

This CDR3 is CASSQVQNYEQYF. CDR3 bases: TGCGCCAGCAGCCAAGTACAGAACTACGAGCAGTACTTC. The chain is built from TRBV4-1 and TRBJ2-7; unclear D gene. CDR1 MGHRA and CDR2 YSYEKL come from the germline V gene. Between the trimmed V and J ends, which lost 1 base and 3 bases, there was a span of 7 bases. The CDR3 has 13 residues.

This clone has only a few counts. The V gene is TRBV30, the J gene TRBJ2-2, with a tentative D call TRBD2 (6 bases). Trimming took off 5 bases at V and 1 base at J, with 17 bases between the two ends. The CDR3 runs 16 residues. Germline CDR1 reads GTSNPN; CDR2 reads SVGIG (reference sequence). Here the CDR3 reads CAWPRSGDLNTGELFF. As DNA, the CDR3 is TGTGCCTGGCCTCGATCCGGGGACTTGAACACCGGGGAGCTGTTTTTT.

V gene TRBV7-3 combines with J gene TRBJ1-1; TRBD1 matches 8 bases. The CDR3 has 13 residues. Per the germline V gene, CDR1 is SGHTA and CDR2 is FQGTGA. The ends lost 5 bases at V and 3 bases at J; junction bases unmatched: 2. The CDR3 loop reads CASSQDRDTEAFF. In DNA form, the CDR3 reads TGTGCCAGCAGCCAGGACAGGGACACTGAAGCTTTCTTT.

This clone has just one count. The chain joins TRBV9 to TRBJ2-1; no reliable D call. The CDR3 sequence is 16 residues long. Germline V gene sequence: CDR1 SGDLS, CDR2 YYNGEE. Trimming shortened V by 0 bases and J by 2 bases, and 12 bases separated the two germline ends. CDR3 region: CASSVELENTYNEQFF. The CDR3 nucleotides are TGTGCCAGCAGCGTAGAGCTAGAAAACACCTACAATGAGCAGTTCTTC.

This clone was seen once. The CDR3 nucleotides read TGCAGCGTCATCGGGGCTAGCGGGAGGGAAGTCAATGAGCAGTTCTTC. It yields the protein CSVIGASGREVNEQFF. The chain carries TRBV29-1 and TRBJ2-1, with 12 nucleotides matching TRBD2. The CDR3 is made up of 16 amino acids. Trimming removed 6 bases from V and 6 bases from J; junction bases left unmatched: 12. In germline, CDR1 is SQVTM, CDR2 ANQGSEA.

This sequence joins TRBV6-6 and TRBJ2-1; a weak D match, TRBD2 (6 bases). This CDR3 region has 15 residues. V lost 4 bases to trimming and J lost 2 bases, with 12 bases between them. Germline CDR1 and CDR2: MNHNY and SVGAGI (reference sequence). CDR3 bases: TGTGCCAGCAGTTCCCGGGAGACGGCCTACAATGAGCAGTTCTTC. It translates to CASSSRETAYNEQFF.

The rearrangement links TRBV27 to TRBJ1-5, with TRBD1 matching over 8 bases. The CDR3 spans 14 residues. Unmatched junction bases numbered 9, after V lost 6 bases and J lost 8 bases. Germline loops: CDR1 MNHEY, CDR2 SMNVEV (reference sequence). The DNA of the CDR3 is TGTGCCAGCAGGGGGGACAGGCCCCTTGAGCCCCAGCATTTT. It translates to CASRGDRPLEPQHF.

CDR3 loop: CASSLGRGERGQYF. The CDR3 coding sequence is TGTGCCAGCAGCTTGGGGAGGGGGGAACGAGGCCAGTACTTC. The chain recombines TRBV6-5 with TRBJ2-5; possibly TRBD2 for D (7 bases). Per germline, CDR1 MNHEY and CDR2 SVGAGI. With 6 bases removed from V and 10 bases from J, the gap between germline ends came to 21 bases. The CDR3 totals 14 residues.

J is TRBJ2-1 and V is TRBV7-2, with TRBD2 identical over 8 bases. J gave up 7 bases and V 1 base, and 9 bases lay outside the gene matches. Per the germline V gene, CDR1 is SGHTA and CDR2 is FQGNSA. The CDR3 totals 16 residues. This CDR3 reads CASSLGPAGVINEQFF. The CDR3, as DNA: TGTGCCAGCAGCTTAGGGCCAGCGGGAGTGATAAATGAGCAGTTCTTC.

The CDR3: CASSILGGTEAFF. The DNA of the CDR3 is TGTGCCAGTAGTATTTTGGGGGGCACTGAAGCTTTCTTT. This chain uses TRBV19 with TRBJ1-1, with D perhaps matching TRBD1 (5 bases). With 3 bases removed from V and 4 bases from J, the gap between germline ends came to 9 bases. The CDR3 length is 13 residues. Germline values: CDR1 LNHDA, CDR2 SQIVND (reference sequence). The variable domain in full, completed from reference TRBV19 and TRBJ1-1, reads DGGITQSPKYLFRKEGQNVTLSCEQNLNHDAMYWYRQDPGQGLRLIYYSQIVNDFQKGDIAEGYSVSREKKESFPLTVTSAQKNPTAFYLCASSILGGTEAFFGQGTRLTVV.

The rearrangement uses TRBV14 and TRBJ1-1; a weak D match, TRBD1 (5 bases). The CDR3 consists of 15 residues. Germline values: CDR1 SGHDN, CDR2 FVKESK. Trimming took 2 bases from V and 4 from J, leaving 14 bases between them. In nucleotides, the CDR3 is TGTGCCAGCAGCCAATACTCAGGGTTGATCACTGAAGCTTTCTTT. Its translation is CASSQYSGLITEAFF.

The gene calls are TRBV5-6 and TRBJ2-7; D is undetermined. The ends were cut back, 2 bases at V and 7 bases at J, with 13 bases in the middle. CDR3 length equals 13 residues. From germline, CDR1 is SGHDT and CDR2 YYEEEE. CDR3 nucleotide sequence: TGTGCCAGCAGCTTCGTAGCCGGTCTGGAGCAGTACTTC. Encoded protein: CASSFVAGLEQYF.

This clone was seen only once. V is TRBV30 and J is TRBJ2-5, with 8 bases identical to TRBD2. The CDR3 spans 13 residues. Trimming cost V 5 bases and J 5 bases; bases outside gene matches: 7. The germline V gene has CDR1 GTSNPN and CDR2 SVGIG (reference sequence). The chain's CDR3 is CAWLAGRGETQYF. As DNA, the CDR3 is TGTGCCTGGTTAGCGGGAAGGGGGGAGACCCAGTACTTC.

The chain joins TRBV7-6 to TRBJ2-2; tentatively, D is TRBD1 (5 bases). CDR1 SGHVS and CDR2 FNYEAQ come from the germline V gene. The CDR3 totals 15 residues. V was clipped by 7 bases and J by 5 bases, with 17 bases between them. CDR3 residues: CASTRTSLRTGELFF. In DNA form, the CDR3 reads TGTGCCAGCACCCGGACATCGTTAAGGACCGGGGAGCTGTTTTTT.

V usage is TRBV10-3 and J usage is TRBJ2-3; no clear D gene. Germline lookup yields CDR1 ENHRY and CDR2 SYGVKD. Trimming left V 4 bases short and J 2 bases short, with 10 bases between. The length of the CDR3 is 14 residues. DNA of the CDR3: TGTGCCATCAGTGTCGGCGGCCTCACAGATACGCAGTATTTT. Amino acid sequence: CAISVGGLTDTQYF.

The chain has TRBV28 and TRBJ1-2; 9 bases fit TRBD1. Germline V gene lookup returns CDR1 MDHEN and CDR2 SYDVKM. The CDR3 loop spans 15 amino acids. V lost 6 bases, J lost 4 bases, and 9 bases stayed unmatched. The CDR3 DNA sequence: TGTGCCAGCAGACCGGGACAGGGAGGTAGCTATGGCTACACCTTC. Its protein is CASRPGQGGSYGYTF.

This chain joins TRBV30 and TRBJ2-2, with D unresolved. V dropped 4 bases and J dropped 3 bases, with 3 bases sitting between them. CDR1 is GTSNPN, CDR2 SVGIG, per germline (reference sequence). This CDR3 spans 11 amino acids. In nucleotides, the CDR3 is TGTGCCTGGACCTACACCGGGGAGCTGTTTTTT. Amino acids: CAWTYTGELFF.

This sequence joins TRBV11-2 and TRBJ2-1; D is possibly TRBD2 (6 bases). With 3 bases removed from V and 2 bases from J, the gap between germline ends came to 17 bases. Germline V CDR1 and CDR2: SGHAT, FQNNGV. This CDR3 spans 17 amino acids. CDR3 region: CASSFLSSGEAYNEQFF. The CDR3 nucleotides are TGTGCCAGCAGCTTTCTCTCATCGGGGGAGGCCTACAATGAGCAGTTCTTC.

The V gene is TRBV7-9, the J gene TRBJ1-1, with a tentative D call TRBD1 (5 bases). The CDR3 runs to 15 residues. V was cut by 2 bases and J by 2 bases, with 12 bases left in between. Per the germline V gene, CDR1 is SEHNR and CDR2 is FQNEAQ (reference sequence). The CDR3 here is CASSLSLGGNTEAFF. CDR3 nucleotide sequence: TGTGCCAGCAGCTTAAGCCTCGGGGGAAACACTGAAGCTTTCTTT.

The genes are TRBV6-1 and TRBJ2-7, with 12 bases fitting TRBD2. V gave up 6 bases and J gave up 7 bases; unmatched junction bases: 7. The CDR3 consists of 14 residues. Germline CDR1 and CDR2: MNHNS and SASEGT. The DNA of the CDR3 is TGTGCCAGCAGCCGGACTAGCGGGACTGGGGAGCAGTACTTC. This encodes CASSRTSGTGEQYF.

The chain combines TRBV28 with TRBJ1-5, with no clear D. The germline V and J ends were trimmed by 4 bases and 6 bases, with 16 bases remaining between them. Germline V gene data show CDR1 as MDHEN and CDR2 as SYDVKM. CDR3 size: 15 residues. CDR3 in amino acids: CASSSRLLVGQPQHF. The CDR3 DNA is TGTGCCAGCAGTTCCCGACTCCTGGTAGGTCAGCCCCAGCATTTT.

The chain combines TRBV5-1 with TRBJ2-7; 11 nucleotides line up with TRBD2. Per germline, CDR1 SGHRS and CDR2 YFSETQ. Germline trimming cut 2 bases from V and 2 bases from J; bases unmatched to any gene: 6. The CDR3 is made up of 16 amino acids. The CDR3 coding sequence is TGCGCCAGCAGCTTAGCCGGGACTAGCGGAACCTACGAGCAGTACTTC. Translating gives CASSLAGTSGTYEQYF.

V gene TRBV14 combines with J gene TRBJ2-5; possible D gene TRBD2, 5 bases. Germline CDR1 is SGHDN and CDR2 is FVKESK. V was trimmed by 0 bases and J by 7 bases, leaving 6 bases between them. The CDR3 consists of 12 residues. The CDR3 is CASSQDRGTQYF. The CDR3 bases are TGTGCCAGCAGCCAAGATCGGGGGACCCAGTACTTC. The full variable domain, in which reference TRBV14 and TRBJ2-5 provide the parts outside the CDR3, is EAGVTQFPSHSVIEKGQTVTLRCDPISGHDNLYWYRRVMGKEIKFLLHFVKESKQDESGMPNNRFLAERTGGTYSTLKVQPAELEDSGVYFCASSQDRGTQYFGPGTRLLVL.

CDR3 amino acids: CASSSGTGFSPLHF. Here the CDR3 DNA reads TGTGCCAGCAGCTCCGGGACAGGGTTTTCACCCCTCCACTTT. The V gene is TRBV5-6, the J gene TRBJ1-6; TRBD1 matches 9 bases. The J segment lost 9 bases and the V segment lost 3 bases, leaving 4 bases of the junction unmatched. The CDR3 has 14 amino acids. Germline CDR1 reads SGHDT; CDR2 reads YYEEEE.

V is TRBV9 and J is TRBJ1-1, with D maybe TRBD1 (5 bases). The CDR3 contains 14 residues. Between the trimmed V and J ends, which lost 0 bases and 6 bases, there was a span of 12 bases. Germline-derived CDR1 and CDR2 are SGDLS and YYNGEE. In DNA form, the CDR3 reads TGTGCCAGCAGCGTAGGATGGGGAGGGGCTGAAGCTTTCTTT. Residues: CASSVGWGGAEAFF.

This clone was counted only a few times. The V call is TRBV5-6, the J call TRBJ2-5; the match to TRBD1 covers 7 bases. The DNA end favors TRBJ2-7, so the J call may be wrong. The CDR3 is made up of 15 amino acids. Per the germline V gene, CDR1 is SGHDT and CDR2 is YYEEEE. This CDR3 is CASSLEGQRFYEQYF. CDR3 coding DNA: TGTGCCAGCAGCTTGGAGGGACAGCGCTTCTACGAGCAGTACTTC.

In DNA, the CDR3 is TGCGCCAGCAGCTTGTCTCCGGGCAATGAGCAGTTCTTC. This codes for CASSLSPGNEQFF. The rearrangement uses TRBV5-1 and TRBJ2-1; no reliable D call. Germline V CDR1 and CDR2: SGHRS, YFSETQ. The CDR3 spans 13 residues. The ends were cut back, 1 base at V and 6 bases at J, with 8 bases in the middle.

This rearrangement joins TRBV7-9 to TRBJ1-1; D unclear. The CDR3 extends over 9 amino acids. Germline CDR1 reads SEHNR; CDR2 reads FQNEAQ (reference sequence). The V and J ends lost 10 bases and 8 bases respectively, with 8 bases between them. CDR3 in amino acids: CATGGEAFF. The CDR3 DNA reads as TGTGCCACCGGAGGAGAAGCTTTCTTT.

The chain links TRBV6-1 to TRBJ1-3; D is undetermined. Germline V gene data show CDR1 as MNHNS and CDR2 as SASEGT. CDR3 length equals 16 residues. Trimming stripped 2 bases from V and 0 bases from J, with 11 bases between. In DNA, the CDR3 is TGTGCCAGCAGTGAACGGGCGGGGATCTCTGGAAACACCATATATTTT. Its translation: CASSERAGISGNTIYF.

The V gene is TRBV2, the J gene TRBJ1-1; D gene unclear. V was cut by 1 base and J by 1 base, with 7 bases left in between. CDR1 is SNHLY and CDR2 is FYNNEI in the germline V gene. The CDR3 runs 14 residues. This CDR3 is CASSEDEENTEAFF. CDR3 DNA sequence: TGTGCCAGCAGTGAAGATGAGGAGAACACTGAAGCTTTCTTT.

V gene TRBV15 combines with J gene TRBJ1-5, with a tentative D call TRBD1 (5 bases). The germline V and J ends were trimmed by 1 base and 1 base, with 14 bases remaining between them. Germline CDR1 reads LNHNV; CDR2 reads YYDKDF (reference sequence). The CDR3 extends over 17 amino acids. CDR3 nucleotides: TGTGCCACCAGCAGAGGTCGGTCGGGGGTCAGCAATCAGCCCCAGCATTTT. The encoded protein is CATSRGRSGVSNQPQHF. The full variable domain, in which reference TRBV15 and TRBJ1-5 provide the parts outside the CDR3, is DAMVIQNPRYQVTQFGKPVTLSCSQTLNHNVMYWYQQKSSQAPKLLFHYYDKDFNNEADTPDNFQSRRPNTSFCFLDIRSPGLGDTAMYLCATSRGRSGVSNQPQHFGDGTRLSIL.